A selection of T cell receptor beta chains follows, all from one sample in a study of beta chain features in type 1 diabetes. Produced via immunoSEQ multiplex PCR; TCRdb's table is partial and in-frame only. The sample lists some 370,000 clones, around 10% occurring once. Sequenced input: central memory CD4+ T cells from blood. The origin of the receptors is a man aged 25 to 40 with type 1 diabetes. Both conserved end residues are part of each CDR3. D genes are given only for firm matches. Where a row states a size, it is once, few, many or the class of an expanded clone; other rows omit it.

-	TRBD1	TRBV4-1	TRBJ2-3	TGCGCCAGCAGCCAAGGACAGGGTGGGACAGATACGCAGTATTTT	CASSQGQGGTDTQYF
-	-	TRBV7-8	TRBJ2-7	TGTGCCAGCAGCTTATGGCCGGGAGAGGGCTACGAGCAGTACTTC	CASSLWPGEGYEQYF
few	TRBD1	TRBV15	TRBJ2-5	TGTGCCACCAGCAGAGCGACAGGGGCGCAAGAGACCCAGTACTTC	CATSRATGAQETQYF
-	-	TRBV28	TRBJ2-7	TGTGCCAGCAGTTTACCAGCGCCGAGCTCCTACGAGCAGTACTTC	CASSLPAPSSYEQYF
-	-	TRBV5-1	TRBJ1-1	TGCGCCAGCAGCGAGGGAGGGGCTGAAGCTTTCTTT	CASSEGGAEAFF
many	-	TRBV28	TRBJ1-1	TGTGCCAGCAGTTTGGGAGTCTCTGAAGCTTTCTTT	CASSLGVSEAFF
few	TRBD2	TRBV5-1	TRBJ2-7	TGCGCCAGCAGCTTGGACGTAGCGGGTAACCTCTACGAGCAGTACTTC	CASSLDVAGNLYEQYF
few	-	TRBV7-9	TRBJ1-5	TGTGCCAGCAGCTTGGTGGGGGCGTCGGGCAATCAGCCCCAGCATTTT	CASSLVGASGNQPQHF
many	TRBD2	TRBV10-3	TRBJ2-3	TGTGCCATCAGTGTTGGGACTAGCGGGAGGGCCTCCACAGATACGCAGTATTTT	CAISVGTSGRASTDTQYF
few	-	TRBV19	TRBJ2-1	TGTGCCAGTAGTATCGGGCAGAAGAACAATGAGCAGTTCTTC	CASSIGQKNNEQFF
-	-	TRBV4-2	TRBJ2-1	TGTGCCAGCAGCCAAGATTTCGACACAATCTGGGGTGAGCAGTTCTTC	CASSQDFDTIWGEQFF
-	-	TRBV2	TRBJ2-4	TGTGCCAGCAGTGAAGTGGGACGTCACATTCAGTACTTC	CASSEVGRHIQYF
-	-	TRBV7-2	TRBJ2-6	TGTGCCAGCAGCTTAGCGCTCGCCCGAAGCTCTGGGGCCAACGTCCTGACTTTC	CASSLALARSSGANVLTF
-	-	TRBV27	TRBJ2-5	TGTGCCAGCAGCCCAAGGACTGATTGGGAGACCCAGTACTTC	CASSPRTDWETQYF
few	-	TRBV4-1	TRBJ2-7	TGCGCCAGCAGCCAAACGGCCCGACCCGATTACTACGAGCAGTACTTC	CASSQTARPDYYEQYF
few	TRBD1	TRBV28	TRBJ1-2	TGTGCCAGCAGTTTAGGACAGGGCGACTACACCTTC	CASSLGQGDYTF
-	-	TRBV6-6	TRBJ2-5	TGTGCCAGCAGCCAACAGGGAGGAAGGGAGACCCAGTACTTC	CASSQQGGRETQYF
few	-	TRBV11-2	TRBJ1-5	TGTGCCAGCAGCTTCGCGAGTCAGCCCCAGCATTTT	CASSFASQPQHF
-	-	TRBV6-6	TRBJ1-5	TGTGCCAGCACCATATCCGGGACTGGAAATCAGCCCCAGCATTTT	CASTISGTGNQPQHF
-	TRBD1	TRBV4-2	TRBJ2-2	TGTGCCAGCAGGGGAGACAGGGTCGGGACCGGGGAGCTGTTTTTT	CASRGDRVGTGELFF
-	TRBD1	TRBV7-9	TRBJ1-1	TGTGCCAGCAGCATCCAGGGGGCGTCCACTGAAGCTTTCTTT	CASSIQGASTEAFF
few	TRBD2	TRBV7-7	TRBJ2-5	TGTGCCAGCAGCTTAGTTGTGCTAGCGGGGGGCCAAGAGACCCAGTACTTC	CASSLVVLAGGQETQYF
few	TRBD2	TRBV7-3	TRBJ2-5	TGTGCCAGCAGCCCAGGGTTAGCGGGACGTGGGGAGACCCAGTACTTC	CASSPGLAGRGETQYF
few	-	TRBV27	TRBJ2-6	TGTGCCAGCAGTCGAACAGGTCAATTTGGGGCCAACGTCCTGACTTTC	CASSRTGQFGANVLTF
few	TRBD2	TRBV18	TRBJ2-7	TGTGCCAGCTCACCACGACTAGCGGGAACCTACGAGCAGTACTTC	CASSPRLAGTYEQYF
-	TRBD1	TRBV10-1	TRBJ1-1	TGCGCCAGCAGTGACGAGGGACAGGGTATAGCTGAAGCTTTCTTT	CASSDEGQGIAEAFF
-	TRBD1	TRBV5-6	TRBJ2-1	TGTGCCAGCAGCCGGGGACAGGGGGCTACAAATGAGCAGTTCTTC	CASSRGQGATNEQFF
-	-	TRBV18	TRBJ1-4	TGTGCCAGCTCCCGAAACTCTAATGAAAAACTGTTTTTT	CASSRNSNEKLFF
-	TRBD1	TRBV29-1	TRBJ2-7	TGCAGCGTTGGACAGGGATTGAGGTCCTACGAGCAGTACTTC	CSVGQGLRSYEQYF